This is a list of T cell receptor beta chains from one sample in a study of blood T cell repertoires in COVID-19. The method was immunoSEQ multiplex PCR; TCRdb's version includes in-frame clones alone and lacks a portion of them. The sample lists about 80,000 clones, roughly 80% occurring once. The sequenced sample consisted of peripheral blood. The source is a woman in her thirties or forties with active or convalescent COVID-19. CDR3s leave out the opening cysteine and the closing phenylalanine or tryptophan.

TRBV11-2	TRBJ2-7	ASGRGHEQY
TRBV27	TRBJ2-2	ASGGHRVDGELF
TRBV2	TRBJ1-6	ASSLQGLGNSPLH
TRBV19	TRBJ2-1	ASSIAPLSSSYNEQF
TRBV5-8	TRBJ1-4	ASSPPTPGSPNEKLF
TRBV19	TRBJ1-5	ASSVRVGGRGNQPQH
TRBV29-1	TRBJ1-4	SFQTGSNEKLF
TRBV24-1	TRBJ2-1	ATSDDQDFHNEQF
TRBV7-3	TRBJ2-3	ASSLTSGRVVESGTQY
TRBV2	TRBJ2-2	ASSEDRPGELF
TRBV6-2/TRBV6-3	TRBJ2-7	ASSYGPGQIYEQY
TRBV7-2	TRBJ2-7	ASSLAVRTSGSYEQY
TRBV28	TRBJ1-1	ASSFMSRVWNTEAF
TRBV29-1	TRBJ2-3	SVSGDRGGTDTQY
TRBV24-1	TRBJ1-1	ATSDPQGLNTEAF
TRBV3-1/TRBV3-2	TRBJ2-3	ASSQGTGLNTQY
TRBV29-1	TRBJ1-4	SVDFQGAGEKLF
TRBV12-3/TRBV12-4	TRBJ1-1	ASSREAF
TRBV18	TRBJ1-1	ASSPAQTTEAF
TRBV11-1	TRBJ1-6	ASTRTGYNSPLH
TRBV7-2	TRBJ2-7	ASSLQVGAVYEQY
TRBV5-4	TRBJ2-7	ASSLAPGQGYEQY
TRBV10-3	TRBJ2-2	AISPGQGNTGELF
TRBV7-9	TRBJ1-2	ASSAEDRTYGYT
TRBV5-8	TRBJ2-5	ASSPIGTQY
TRBV7-3	TRBJ2-2	ASSSGRGDTGELF
TRBV6-1	TRBJ2-1	ASSETWDSPNEQF
TRBV19	TRBJ1-2	ASSIAGGQAINYGYT
TRBV11-2	TRBJ1-2	ASSLGQAYGYT
TRBV18	TRBJ1-1	ASSPISGWEAF
TRBV18	TRBJ2-7	ASSPGDRVTDEQY
TRBV27	TRBJ1-2	ASSPATIVYGYT
TRBV19	TRBJ1-1	ASSGQGGLTEAF
TRBV4-1	TRBJ2-5	ASSQARTGPPGETQY
TRBV5-1	TRBJ2-1	ASSIVIGRGQF
TRBV12-3/TRBV12-4	TRBJ2-5	ASNGRGGETQY
TRBV4-3	TRBJ2-2	ASSQDLDTGELF
TRBV11-2	TRBJ1-1	ASSLSGDRASRAF
TRBV29-1	TRBJ2-3	SVVRDSGGTDTQY